The 29 T cell receptor beta chains presented below share a single source sample, sequenced in a study of identical twins. TCRdb fed the 5' RACE reads into MiXCR, producing one record per CDR3 protein. The data show some 1,600,000 distinct CDR3 sequences, less than 40% seen once. The sample taken for sequencing was cord blood. The origin of the receptors is a newborn girl in good health.

This clonotype was detected only a few times. The rearrangement joins TRBV2 to TRBJ2-1; D gene uncertain. CDR1 is SNHLY, CDR2 FYNNEI, per germline. The CDR3 sequence is 17 residues long. The ends were cut back, 4 bases at V and 4 bases at J, with 20 bases in the middle. The CDR3 is CASSASQGPSGYNEQFF. In nucleotides, the CDR3 is TGTGCCAGCAGTGCCTCACAAGGGCCTTCCGGATACAATGAGCAGTTCTTC.

This chain links TRBV24-1 with TRBJ1-1; tentatively, D is TRBD1 (6 bases). CDR3 size: 13 residues. V was cut by 7 bases and J by 0 bases, with 8 bases left in between. In germline, CDR1 is KGHDR, CDR2 SFDVKD. The CDR3: CATSDRLNTEAFF. CDR3 sequence (DNA): TGTGCCACCAGCGACAGGCTGAACACTGAAGCTTTCTTT.

J is TRBJ2-7 and V is TRBV6-5, with a tentative D call TRBD1 (6 bases). Deletions cut 5 bases from V and 6 bases from J, with 14 bases between. The CDR3 sequence is 13 residues long. Germline loops: CDR1 MNHEY, CDR2 SVGAGI. The CDR3 nucleotides read TGTGCCAGCAGTAAACCACAGGGTCGCGAGCAGTACTTC. Protein product: CASSKPQGREQYF.

This clonotype was detected only a few times. This chain joins TRBV21-1 and TRBJ2-7; the D call in the table, TRBD1, was not verified against the DNA. TRBV21-1 constitutes a pseudogene. This CDR3 comprises 14 residues. The chain's CDR3 is CASSKGGGAYEQYF. CDR3 nucleotide sequence: TGTGCCAGCAGCAAAGGGGGCGGTGCCTACGAGCAGTACTTC.

V gene TRBV25-1 combines with J gene TRBJ2-7, with 8 bases that match TRBD1. Germline lookup yields CDR1 MGHDK and CDR2 SYGVNS. V was pared by 8 bases and J by 4 bases, with 13 bases of the junction left unmatched. The CDR3 loop spans 15 amino acids. The CDR3 DNA sequence: TGTGCCAGCCCGGCCCGGGACAGGCCCGGATACGAGCAGTACTTC. Its protein product is CASPARDRPGYEQYF.

This clonotype was counted a single time. The gene calls are TRBV11-2 and TRBJ2-1; 7 nucleotides agree with TRBD1. TRBJ2-7 matches the DNA end more closely, so the J call is doubtful. Germline CDR1 SGHAT, CDR2 FQNNGV. The CDR3 totals 16 residues. This CDR3 is CASSYHRGATYNEQYF. CDR3 bases: TGTGCCAGCAGCTACCACAGGGGAGCTACCTACAATGAGCAGTACTTC.

This clonotype was counted many times. This chain connects TRBV2 to TRBJ2-4, with D maybe TRBD1 (6 bases). V was pared by 4 bases and J by 0 bases, with 10 bases between. Germline V gene lookup returns CDR1 SNHLY and CDR2 FYNNEI. CDR3 length: 15 amino acids. In DNA form, the CDR3 reads TGTGCCAGCAGTGGTGGACAGCTAGCCAAAAACATTCAGTACTTC. It specifies CASSGGQLAKNIQYF.

The rearrangement joins TRBV12-3 or TRBV12-4 to TRBJ1-5; 7 bases match TRBD1. V was pared by 6 bases and J by 5 bases, with 4 bases of the junction left unmatched. The CDR3 has 13 residues. In DNA form, the CDR3 reads TGTGCCAGCAGAGGGACAGCGCATCAGCCCCAGCATTTT. This encodes CASRGTAHQPQHF.

This clonotype occurred a few times. The chain links TRBV9 to TRBJ2-1, with 14 bases aligning to TRBD2. The CDR3 sequence is 19 residues long. V lost 3 bases, J lost 1 base, and 9 bases stayed unmatched. Germline values: CDR1 SGDLS, CDR2 YYNGEE. The CDR3 coding sequence is TGTGCCAGCAGCGCTACCGGGACTAGCGGGAGTCAGTCCTACAATGAGCAGTTCTTC. Protein product: CASSATGTSGSQSYNEQFF.

This rearrangement joins TRBV5-1 to TRBJ2-1; TRBD2 is a possible D gene (5 bases). The CDR3 runs 14 residues. Trimming left V 4 bases short and J 3 bases short, with 11 bases between. Germline V gene lookup returns CDR1 SGHRS and CDR2 YFSETQ. CDR3 bases: TGCGCCAGCAGCGAAGCGGCGGGCTACAATGAGCAGTTCTTC. Amino acid sequence: CASSEAAGYNEQFF. The entire variable domain, with the rest obtained from reference TRBV5-1 and TRBJ2-1, is as follows: KAGVTQTPRYLIKTRGQQVTLSCSPISGHRSVSWYQQTPGQGLQFLFEYFSETQRNKGNFPGRFSGRQFSNSRSEMNVSTLELGDSALYLCASSEAAGYNEQFFGPGTRLTVL.

This clonotype showed up many times. The chain is built from TRBV3-1 and TRBJ2-7; D gene unclear. The CDR3 runs to 13 residues. The germline V gene encodes CDR1 LGHDT and CDR2 YNNKEL (reference sequence). V gave up 1 base and J gave up 3 bases, with 7 bases separating them. Here the CDR3 reads CASSQGPFYEQYF. In nucleotides, the CDR3 is TGTGCCAGCAGCCAAGGACCCTTCTACGAGCAGTACTTC.

The chain employs TRBV3-1 and TRBJ1-1; D not certain. The CDR3 spans 14 residues. Per the germline V gene, CDR1 is LGHDT and CDR2 is YNNKEL (reference sequence). The ends were cut back, 2 bases at V and 9 bases at J, with 16 bases in the middle. As DNA, the CDR3 is TGTGCCAGCAGCCAAAACCGGGAGCTTATCCAAGCTTTCTTT. Amino acid sequence: CASSQNRELIQAFF.

The chain carries TRBV20-1 and TRBJ1-5; D is perhaps TRBD1 (5 bases). V was cut by 6 bases and J by 2 bases, with 11 bases left in between. Looked up from germline, CDR1 is DFQATT and CDR2 is SNEGSKA (reference sequence). The CDR3 is 13 residues long. CDR3 region: CSAVQTGNQPQHF. DNA of the CDR3: TGCAGTGCCGTTCAGACAGGCAATCAGCCCCAGCATTTT.

This clonotype was seen a handful of times. This chain uses TRBV12-3 or TRBV12-4 with TRBJ1-2; D may be TRBD1 (5 bases). V gave up 4 bases and J gave up 3 bases, with 12 bases separating them. The CDR3 contains 14 residues. CDR3 in DNA: TGTGCCAGCAGTTCCGGTGGCAGGGACTATGGCTACACCTTC. It is translated as CASSSGGRDYGYTF.

The V and J genes are TRBV6-1 and TRBJ2-1; D uncertain. Trimming pared 8 bases from V and 0 bases from J, leaving 20 bases between. The CDR3 contains 17 residues. In germline, CDR1 is MNHNS, CDR2 SASEGT. CDR3 in amino acids: CASPGLCVPSSYNEQFF. CDR3 bases: TGTGCCAGCCCCGGCCTATGTGTCCCTAGCTCCTACAATGAGCAGTTCTTC.

Ten or more counts support this clonotype. V usage is TRBV5-1 and J usage is TRBJ2-1; 7 bases map to TRBD2. V was pared by 1 base and J by 8 bases, with 9 bases of the junction left unmatched. This CDR3 is built from 15 residues. Germline-derived CDR1 and CDR2 are SGHRS and YFSETQ. As DNA, the CDR3 is TGCGCCAGCAGCTTGTCACCCAAACTAGCGCATGAGCAGTTCTTC. Translating it yields CASSLSPKLAHEQFF.

As concerns this clonotype: Just one base apart from a much larger clone, this may be a read error. The chain is built from TRBV12-3 or TRBV12-4 and TRBJ2-1; D perhaps matches TRBD1 (6 bases). The last part of the DNA fits TRBJ2-7 better; the J call may be wrong. There are 16 residues in the CDR3. The CDR3, as DNA: TGTGCCAGCAGTTTAGGGGGGCCCAGCTCCTACAATGAGCAGTACTTC. This translates into CASSLGGPSSYNEQYF.

A single count supports this clonotype. The V gene is TRBV5-1, the J gene TRBJ2-5; 7 nucleotides agree with TRBD1. The J call may not be correct, given that the DNA end is closer to TRBJ2-7. In germline, CDR1 is SGHRS, CDR2 YFSETQ. The CDR3 has 17 amino acids. In DNA, the CDR3 is TGCGCCAGCAGCGGAGGACAGGAGTCTCCTCTTCCCTACGAGCAGTACTTC. This codes for CASSGGQESPLPYEQYF.

The chain carries TRBV5-6 and TRBJ2-3; 7 nucleotides match TRBD1. The CDR3 sequence is 17 residues long. Germline V gene data show CDR1 as SGHDT and CDR2 as YYEEEE. Trimming took 0 bases from V and 4 from J; bases not matched to a gene: 11. CDR3 sequence reads: CASSLGVQGRKADTQYF. As DNA, the CDR3 is TGTGCCAGCAGCTTGGGGGTACAGGGGCGGAAGGCAGATACGCAGTATTTT.

Only a few counts were recorded for this clonotype. The chain carries TRBV5-1 and TRBJ2-7; 10 bases align to TRBD2. Germline CDR1 reads SGHRS; CDR2 reads YFSETQ. This CDR3 has 16 residues. J was trimmed by 1 base and V by 2 bases; bases with no gene match: 6. The CDR3 DNA is TGCGCCAGCAGCTTTCCGACTAGCGGGCCTTCCTACGAGCAGTACTTC. Translation: CASSFPTSGPSYEQYF.

The count of this clonotype is one. The rearrangement joins TRBV15 to TRBJ1-2; no reliable D call. The CDR3 has 14 residues. V lost 0 bases and J 0 bases, leaving 5 bases between the germline ends. The germline CDR1 and CDR2 sequences are LNHNV and YYDKDF (reference sequence). This CDR3 is CATSREASNYGYTF. As DNA, the CDR3 is TGTGCCACCAGCAGAGAGGCATCTAACTATGGCTACACCTTC.

As concerns this clonotype: Possible read error: a much larger clone is one base away. This rearrangement joins TRBV12-3 or TRBV12-4 to TRBJ2-1; 7 bases are shared with TRBD1. The end of the DNA aligns better with TRBJ2-7, so the J call may be wrong. This CDR3 comprises 17 residues. For the CDR3, the DNA is TGTGCCAGCAGGCCTAGGGACAGCAAGTCCGTATACAATGAGCAGTACTTC. Protein product: CASRPRDSKSVYNEQYF.

The V call is TRBV6-1, the J call TRBJ1-2, with a weak D call TRBD1 (6 bases). Trimming took 7 bases from V and 2 from J, leaving 17 bases between them. There are 15 residues in the CDR3. The germline CDR1 and CDR2 sequences are MNHNS and SASEGT. CDR3 in amino acids: CASISGQLYNYGYTF. The CDR3 nucleotides read TGTGCCAGCATCTCAGGACAGCTGTACAACTATGGCTACACCTTC.

This clonotype has just a few counts. V is TRBV19 and J is TRBJ1-2; perhaps TRBD1 as D (5 bases). V shed 8 bases and J shed 5 bases, with 15 bases lying between them. This CDR3 spans 13 amino acids. Germline CDR1 reads LNHDA; CDR2 reads SQIVND (reference sequence). In nucleotides, the CDR3 is TGTGCCAGTTTGGCCAGGGAGGGATATGGCTACACCTTC. Translated, it gives CASLAREGYGYTF.

This clonotype was observed many times. The chain has TRBV10-3 and TRBJ2-7, with TRBD1 matching 7 bases. The CDR3 is made up of 12 amino acids. The germline V gene has CDR1 ENHRY and CDR2 SYGVKD. The J segment lost 3 bases and the V segment lost 6 bases, leaving 2 bases of the junction unmatched. The CDR3 DNA sequence: TGTGCCATCAGGACAGGGCACTACGAGCAGTACTTC. It is translated as CAIRTGHYEQYF.

This rearrangement joins TRBV2 to TRBJ2-3; 7 bases map to TRBD2. Germline CDR1 and CDR2: SNHLY and FYNNEI. CDR3 length: 15 amino acids. V was clipped by 1 base and J by 8 bases; unmatched bases: 9. As DNA, the CDR3 is TGTGCCAGCAGTGAAGAAGGGAGGGCCTGGGGTACGCAGTATTTT. This sequence encodes CASSEEGRAWGTQYF.

The chain links TRBV5-6 to TRBJ2-5, with 7 bases fitting TRBD2. The CDR3 is 14 residues long. V lost 3 bases, J lost 11 bases, and 13 bases stayed unmatched. The V gene's germline CDR1 is SGHDT and CDR2 YYEEEE. Here the CDR3 reads CASSWTRAYNEQYF. DNA of the CDR3: TGTGCCAGCAGCTGGACTAGAGCTTACAATGAGCAGTACTTC.

The rearrangement links TRBV10-2 to TRBJ2-2; 10 nucleotides align to TRBD2. Germline CDR1 reads WSHSY; CDR2 reads SAAADI. V lost 6 bases to trimming and J lost 2 bases; unmatched junction nucleotides: 6. This CDR3 has 16 residues. In nucleotides, the CDR3 is TGCGCCAGCAGAACTAGCGGGGCTACTAACACCGGGGAGCTGTTTTTT. Amino acids: CASRTSGATNTGELFF.

This clonotype was seen repeatedly, ten times or more. This chain joins TRBV6-2 or TRBV6-3 and TRBJ2-2; D unclear. Germline V gene data show CDR1 as MNHEY and CDR2 as SVGEGT. CDR3 length: 13 amino acids. V shed 5 bases and J shed 4 bases, with 8 bases lying between them. The CDR3 loop is CASSLLSTGELFF. The CDR3 DNA reads TGTGCCAGCAGTCTACTTAGCACCGGGGAGCTGTTTTTT.